These 29 T cell receptor beta chains originate from one sample sequenced in a study of identical twins. Via MiXCR, TCRdb re-called the 5' RACE reads, giving one row per CDR3 protein. The sample records approximately 210,000 distinct CDR3 sequences, about 16% being singletons. The data were also submitted as part of a second study, on T cells expressing NK-cell markers.

The sequenced sample consisted of CD8+ T cells sorted from blood. Receptors originate from a woman between 18 and 29 years old in good health.

This clonotype turned up a few times. V usage is TRBV6-1 and J usage is TRBJ1-5; D is possibly TRBD1 (6 bases). Germline V gene data show CDR1 as MNHNS and CDR2 as SASEGT. The CDR3 totals 15 residues. Trimming took 0 bases from V and 1 from J, leaving 7 bases between them. CDR3 nucleotide sequence: TGTGCCAGCAGTGAAGCAGGGGGAAGCAATCAGCCCCAGCATTTT. Its protein is CASSEAGGSNQPQHF.

The J gene is TRBJ2-5, the V gene TRBV29-1; the match to TRBD2 covers 12 bases. This CDR3 comprises 17 residues. CDR1 and CDR2 from the germline V gene are SQVTM and ANQGSEA. With V trimmed by 0 bases and J by 1 base, 6 bases remained unmatched. CDR3 protein: CSVEDGATSGSQETQYF. The CDR3 region has the DNA TGCAGCGTTGAAGATGGAGCGACTAGCGGGAGCCAAGAGACCCAGTACTTC.

The chain combines TRBV11-2 with TRBJ2-1, with D maybe TRBD2 (5 bases). Trimming left V 1 base short and J 9 bases short, with 13 bases between. The CDR3 loop spans 14 amino acids. In germline, CDR1 is SGHAT, CDR2 FQNNGV. CDR3 sequence reads: CASSLVIGSGEQFF. The CDR3 region has the DNA TGTGCCAGCAGCTTAGTCATCGGCAGCGGTGAGCAGTTCTTC.

This clonotype was observed a handful of times. The rearrangement joins TRBV27 to TRBJ2-5; D is ambiguous. CDR1 and CDR2 (germline): MNHEY, SMNVEV (reference sequence). The CDR3 is 14 residues long. Trimming cost V 1 base and J 4 bases, with 10 bases left between them. The CDR3 DNA is TGTGCCAGCAGTTTATGGGCAGTAGGAGAGACCCAGTACTTC. Its translation is CASSLWAVGETQYF.

At least ten counts were recorded for this clonotype. The chain is built from TRBV20-1 and TRBJ2-2, with D unclear. This CDR3 region has 14 residues. The ends were cut back, 2 bases at V and 0 bases at J, with 7 bases in the middle. Germline lookup yields CDR1 DFQATT and CDR2 SNEGSKA (reference sequence). CDR3 in amino acids: CSARRPSNTGELFF. The CDR3 DNA reads as TGCAGTGCTAGACGGCCCTCGAACACCGGGGAGCTGTTTTTT.

This clonotype was detected only once. The chain carries TRBV2 and TRBJ2-1; D is possibly TRBD2 (5 bases). Germline CDR1 reads SNHLY; CDR2 reads FYNNEI. V was cut by 7 bases and J by 9 bases, with 25 bases left in between. The CDR3 has 16 amino acids. CDR3: CASTEQGPGVRSEQFF. The CDR3 coding sequence is TGTGCCAGCACCGAACAAGGCCCCGGGGTTCGGAGTGAGCAGTTCTTC.

This clonotype was detected many times. The rearrangement joins TRBV12-3 or TRBV12-4 to TRBJ2-7, with 7 bases lining up with TRBD2. V gave up 4 bases and J gave up 5 bases; unmatched junction bases: 5. CDR3 size: 13 residues. The CDR3 DNA is TGTGCCAGCAGTTCCGGGACTAACCACGAGCAGTACTTC. Translated: CASSSGTNHEQYF.

CDR3 sequence (DNA): TGTGCCAGCAGCGCTACAGGGGTCAAAAACATTCAGTACTTC. Encoded protein: CASSATGVKNIQYF. The chain carries TRBV9 and TRBJ2-4; 7 positions match TRBD1. Germline V gene data show CDR1 as SGDLS and CDR2 as YYNGEE. J lost 3 bases, V lost 3 bases, and 3 bases had no gene match. The CDR3 is 14 amino acids.

The chain links TRBV12-3 or TRBV12-4 to TRBJ1-2; tentative D call: TRBD1 (6 bases). The CDR3 is 14 residues long. Trimming took 3 bases from V and 6 from J, leaving 14 bases between them. The CDR3 loop reads CASSFGGAADGYTF. The CDR3 nucleotides are TGTGCCAGCAGTTTTGGGGGGGCCGCCGATGGCTACACCTTC.

There are many counts of this clonotype. In DNA form, the CDR3 reads TGTGCCAGCAGTTTAGGCAGCACAGATACGCAGTATTTT. This translates into CASSLGSTDTQYF. J is TRBJ2-3 and V is TRBV5-6; D unresolved. Germline lookup yields CDR1 SGHDT and CDR2 YYEEEE. The CDR3 extends over 13 amino acids. The V gene lost 5 bases and the J gene lost 0 bases, with 7 bases spanning the gap. The complete variable domain, with remaining parts taken from reference TRBV5-6 and TRBJ2-3, reads DAGVTQSPTHLIKTRGQQVTLRCSPKSGHDTVSWYQQALGQGPQFIFQYYEEEERQRGNFPDRFSGHQFPNYSSELNVNALLLGDSALYLCASSLGSTDTQYFGPGTRLTVL.

There are many counts of this clonotype. This chain links TRBV12-3 or TRBV12-4 with TRBJ2-1; D may match TRBD1 or TRBD2 (5 bases each). This CDR3 has 14 amino acids. Trimming removed 2 bases from V and 9 bases from J, with 14 bases in between. CDR3 loop: CASSLILYGGEQFF. The CDR3 coding sequence is TGTGCCAGCAGTTTAATATTATATGGGGGTGAGCAGTTCTTC.

In this sample, this clonotype turned up a few times. The gene calls are TRBV16 and TRBJ2-4, with 9 bases that match TRBD1. The CDR3 length is 14 residues. The V segment lost 4 bases and the J segment 8 bases; nucleotides outside the gene matches: 6. Germline CDR1 is KGHSY and CDR2 is FQNENV. The CDR3 DNA follows: TGTGCCAGCAGCCCCGCGGACAGGGGTGACATTCAGTACTTC. Residues: CASSPADRGDIQYF. Full variable domain (rest looked up from reference TRBV16 and TRBJ2-4): GEEVAQTPKHLVRGEGQKAKLYCAPIKGHSYVFWYQQVLKNEFKFLISFQNENVFDETGMPKERFSAKCLPNSPCSLEIQATKLEDSAVYFCASSPADRGDIQYFGAGTRLSVL.

The rearrangement links TRBV7-9 to TRBJ2-1, with TRBD2 identical over 8 bases. This CDR3 spans 17 amino acids. Germline CDR1 SEHNR, CDR2 FQNEAQ (reference sequence). Trimming cost V 5 bases and J 6 bases; bases outside gene matches: 15. Here the CDR3 reads CASSETPPGLVSNEQFF. In DNA, the CDR3 is TGTGCCAGCAGCGAAACCCCCCCGGGACTAGTGTCCAATGAGCAGTTCTTC.

This clonotype has more than one count but fewer than ten. The gene calls are TRBV5-6 and TRBJ2-3; 11 nucleotides match TRBD2. Germline V lookup: CDR1 SGHDT, CDR2 YYEEEE. This CDR3 has 16 residues. The V and J ends lost 4 bases and 2 bases, in that order; junction bases with no gene match: 6. CDR3 amino acids: CASSGGTSGYTDTQYF. The DNA for the CDR3 is TGTGCCAGCAGCGGTGGGACTAGCGGATACACAGATACGCAGTATTTT. The full variable domain, rest sourced from reference TRBV5-6 and TRBJ2-3, is DAGVTQSPTHLIKTRGQQVTLRCSPKSGHDTVSWYQQALGQGPQFIFQYYEEEERQRGNFPDRFSGHQFPNYSSELNVNALLLGDSALYLCASSGGTSGYTDTQYFGPGTRLTVL.

This rearrangement joins TRBV20-1 to TRBJ2-1, with 7 bases that match TRBD2. Germline V gene data show CDR1 as DFQATT and CDR2 as SNEGSKA (reference sequence). J lost 4 bases, V lost 4 bases, and 7 bases had no gene match. CDR3 length: 14 residues. Here the CDR3 reads CSAKSPSGYNEQFF. CDR3 bases: TGCAGTGCTAAGAGCCCTAGCGGATACAATGAGCAGTTCTTC.

The chain recombines TRBV20-1 with TRBJ1-1; TRBD1 might be the D (5 bases). The CDR3 runs to 14 residues. The V and J ends lost 1 base and 10 bases respectively, with 19 bases between them. Germline CDR1 and CDR2: DFQATT and SNEGSKA (reference sequence). The CDR3 DNA reads TGCAGTGCTAGAGCAGACAGTTCCCCCACCGGAGCTTTCTTT. This sequence encodes CSARADSSPTGAFF.

The chain carries TRBV7-9 and TRBJ2-2; 7 bases are a match to TRBD2. Per the germline V gene, CDR1 is SEHNR and CDR2 is FQNEAQ (reference sequence). This CDR3 region has 15 residues. V shed 5 bases, J shed 2 bases, and the junction held 5 bases outside the gene matches. This CDR3 reads CASSPSGANTGELFF. Written as DNA, the CDR3 is TGTGCCAGCAGCCCAAGCGGGGCTAACACCGGGGAGCTGTTTTTT.

This sequence joins TRBV7-2 and TRBJ2-3, with 10 nucleotides matching TRBD2. This CDR3 contains 20 residues. In germline, CDR1 is SGHTA, CDR2 FQGNSA. The V and J ends lost 0 bases and 2 bases, in that order; junction bases with no gene match: 14. CDR3 amino acids: CASSLASSGGSFQLTDTQYF. The CDR3 DNA reads TGTGCCAGCAGCTTAGCTAGTAGCGGGGGGTCCTTCCAACTCACAGATACGCAGTATTTT.

This clonotype was counted a few times. The chain employs TRBV20-1 and TRBJ2-7; D gene uncertain. The germline V gene encodes CDR1 DFQATT and CDR2 SNEGSKA (reference sequence). V gave up 0 bases and J gave up 3 bases, with 15 bases separating them. The CDR3 loop spans 15 amino acids. The CDR3 region has the DNA TGCAGTGCTAGAGATATAGCAGAGGCTCACTACGAGCAGTACTTC. This gives the protein CSARDIAEAHYEQYF.

V and J are TRBV5-1 and TRBJ2-7; the D is unclear. Looked up from germline, CDR1 is SGHRS and CDR2 is YFSETQ. This CDR3 has 13 amino acids. Trimming removed 8 bases from V and 2 bases from J, with 14 bases in between. The CDR3 DNA reads as TGCGCCAGTAACGGCGGATACACCTACGAGCAGTACTTC. Encoded protein: CASNGGYTYEQYF.

This clonotype was counted at least ten times. V usage is TRBV20-1 and J usage is TRBJ2-7, with TRBD1 identical over 10 bases. This CDR3 contains 13 residues. J was trimmed by 1 base and V by 6 bases; bases with no gene match: 3. Germline V gene data show CDR1 as DFQATT and CDR2 as SNEGSKA (reference sequence). CDR3 bases: TGCAGTGCCCGGACAGGGGGATCCTACGAGCAGTACTTC. It is translated as CSARTGGSYEQYF.

This clonotype was recorded a few times. The rearrangement links TRBV3-1 to TRBJ2-5, with D uncertain. Germline CDR1 and CDR2: LGHDT and YNNKEL (reference sequence). V was trimmed by 5 bases and J by 5 bases, leaving 18 bases between them. CDR3 length equals 15 residues. The CDR3 DNA reads TGTGCCAGCAGCAAAATCGAAACGGGTTGGGAGACCCAGTACTTC. Its protein is CASSKIETGWETQYF.

The genes are TRBV11-2 and TRBJ2-3; either TRBD1 or TRBD2 may supply D (5 bases each). From germline, CDR1 is SGHAT and CDR2 FQNNGV. The germline V and J ends were trimmed by 3 bases and 1 base, with 14 bases remaining between them. The CDR3 runs to 16 residues. CDR3 sequence: CASSFWGRDGTDTQYF. The CDR3 DNA reads TGTGCCAGCAGCTTTTGGGGCAGGGACGGCACAGATACGCAGTATTTT.

This clonotype was picked up many times. This chain connects TRBV12-3 or TRBV12-4 to TRBJ2-3; 14 bases are shared with TRBD2. V was pared by 6 bases and J by 7 bases, with 12 bases of the junction left unmatched. The CDR3 sequence is 17 residues long. The CDR3 DNA follows: TGTGCCAGCAGCTCAACGCAGACTAGCGGGGGGGTGTATACGCAGTATTTT. Translated, it gives CASSSTQTSGGVYTQYF.

This clonotype appeared many times. The rearrangement joins TRBV5-1 to TRBJ2-3; D uncertain. The CDR3 has 14 amino acids. Germline-derived CDR1 and CDR2 are SGHRS and YFSETQ. Trimming shortened V by 0 bases and J by 4 bases, and 9 bases separated the two germline ends. CDR3: CASSLEGGADTQYF. CDR3 nucleotides: TGCGCCAGCAGCTTGGAGGGTGGCGCAGATACGCAGTATTTT.

This clonotype was recorded many times. J is TRBJ2-1 and V is TRBV12-3 or TRBV12-4; 7 nucleotides match TRBD2. The CDR3 length is 14 residues. V dropped 8 bases and J dropped 5; count of bases not matched to a gene: 9. In DNA form, the CDR3 reads TGTGCCAGCCGCCCCGGGGGGACCCACAATGAGCAGTTCTTC. Amino acid sequence: CASRPGGTHNEQFF.

This clonotype was counted only a few times. V and J are TRBV7-2 and TRBJ2-3; D is perhaps TRBD2 (5 bases). This CDR3 contains 16 residues. The germline gives CDR1 SGHTA, CDR2 FQGNSA. V was pared by 0 bases and J by 1 base, with 11 bases between. The CDR3 sequence is CASSLAGLRGTDTQYF. DNA of the CDR3: TGTGCCAGCAGCTTAGCCGGACTGCGTGGCACAGATACGCAGTATTTT.

The chain recombines TRBV9 with TRBJ2-1, with D perhaps matching TRBD1 (6 bases). Trimming removed 3 bases from V and 7 bases from J, with 20 bases in between. The CDR3 extends over 16 amino acids. The V gene's germline CDR1 is SGDLS and CDR2 YYNGEE. CDR3 in amino acids: CASSGTPSQQGNEQFF. Written as DNA, the CDR3 is TGTGCCAGCAGCGGAACCCCGTCCCAACAGGGAAATGAGCAGTTCTTC.

Only a few counts were recorded for this clonotype. V usage is TRBV27 and J usage is TRBJ2-3; 7 bases fit TRBD2. The CDR3 runs 14 residues. CDR1 and CDR2 (germline): MNHEY, SMNVEV (reference sequence). The V segment lost 3 bases and the J segment 6 bases; nucleotides outside the gene matches: 6. This chain's CDR3 is CASSFGGDGDTQYF. The CDR3 region has the DNA TGTGCCAGCAGTTTTGGGGGGGATGGGGATACGCAGTATTTT.